This T cell receptor (beta chain) comes out of a study of T cell responses to AZD1222 COVID-19 vaccine. Notes on the study in general: Clonal diversity was possibly underestimated; the donors were predominantly white British and more often female.

Here immunoSEQ multiplex PCR was the method, and the copy in TCRdb shows in-frame clones only, minus some. The data show under 200,000 clones, 94% seen once. This CDR3 contains 14 residues. Trimming stripped 1 base from V and 5 bases from J, with 11 bases between. Per germline, CDR1 MGHDK and CDR2 SYGVNS. This clone occurred a few times. Its antigen is as yet unknown. Other DNA sequences in this sample translate to the same CDR3. Sequenced material: peripheral blood, taken on day 0 of AZD1222 vaccination. The chain joins TRBV25-1 to TRBJ2-5; D possibly corresponds to TRBD1 (6 bases). The source is an adult in good health. The CDR3 DNA sequence: TGTGCCAGCAGTGAATCCGTCAGGGGTGAGACCCAGTACTTC. It codes for CASSESVRGETQYF.